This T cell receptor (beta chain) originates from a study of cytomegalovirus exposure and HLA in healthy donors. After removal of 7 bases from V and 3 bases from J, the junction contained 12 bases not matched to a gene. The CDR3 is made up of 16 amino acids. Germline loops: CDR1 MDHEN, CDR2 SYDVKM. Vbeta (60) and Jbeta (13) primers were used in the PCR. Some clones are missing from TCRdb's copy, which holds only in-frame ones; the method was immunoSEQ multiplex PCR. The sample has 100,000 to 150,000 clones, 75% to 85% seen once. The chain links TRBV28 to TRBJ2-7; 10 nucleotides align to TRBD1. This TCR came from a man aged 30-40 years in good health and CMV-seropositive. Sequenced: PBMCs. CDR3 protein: CASTTRRDRGLYEQYF. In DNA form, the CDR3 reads TGTGCCAGCACCACCCGCCGGGACAGGGGTCTCTACGAGCAGTACTTC.